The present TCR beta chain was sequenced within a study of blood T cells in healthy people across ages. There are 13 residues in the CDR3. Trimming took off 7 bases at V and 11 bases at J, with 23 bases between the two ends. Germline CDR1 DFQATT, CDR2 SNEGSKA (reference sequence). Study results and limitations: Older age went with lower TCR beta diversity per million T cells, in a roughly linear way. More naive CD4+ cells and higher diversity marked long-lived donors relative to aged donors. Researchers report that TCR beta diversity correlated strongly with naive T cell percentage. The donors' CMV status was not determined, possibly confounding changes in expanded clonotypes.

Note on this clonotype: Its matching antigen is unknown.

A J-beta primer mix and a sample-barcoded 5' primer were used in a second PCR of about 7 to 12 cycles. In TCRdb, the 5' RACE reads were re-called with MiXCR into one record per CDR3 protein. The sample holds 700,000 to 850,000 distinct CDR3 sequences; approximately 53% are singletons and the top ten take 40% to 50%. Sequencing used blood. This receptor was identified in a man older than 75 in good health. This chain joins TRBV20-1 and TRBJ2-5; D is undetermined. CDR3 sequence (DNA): TGCAGTGTCTCCCTCCAGCATGCCCATGAGCAGTACTTC. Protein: CSVSLQHAHEQYF.